The clone carrying this T cell receptor beta chain was observed a handful of times. The sample originates from a study of cytomegalovirus exposure and HLA in healthy donors. Use of 60 Vbeta and 13 Jbeta primers characterized the PCR. Profiling relied on immunoSEQ multiplex PCR, and the TCRdb table lists in-frame clones only, not all of them. The repertoire holds under 150,000 clones, with roughly 80% as singletons. Per germline, CDR1 SGDLS and CDR2 YYNGEE. V lost 5 bases and J lost 2; bases outside the gene matches: 6. The CDR3 extends over 15 amino acids. The sample taken for sequencing was PBMCs. The rearrangement joins TRBV9 to TRBJ2-3; 9 positions match TRBD2. This receptor was obtained from a male donor in good health and CMV-seronegative. The CDR3 bases are TGTGCCAGCAGTACTAGCGGGTTTTCCACAGATACGCAGTATTTT. It specifies CASSTSGFSTDTQYF.